This T cell receptor (beta chain) was recorded in a study of shared clonotypes between healthy human individuals. With respect to this clone: The junction and the germline gene differ at one end; a read error may be behind it. The sample carries other DNA sequences with the same CDR3.

CDR1 SEHNR and CDR2 FQNEAQ come from the germline V gene (reference sequence). This CDR3 comprises 12 residues. Clones were sequenced by immunoSEQ multiplex PCR, and TCRdb holds only the in-frame ones, with some missing. The table records about 1 million clones, 70% to 80% of them present only once. The chain couples TRBV7-9 to TRBJ2-7; D may match TRBD1 or TRBD2 (5 bases each). The sequencing sample was made of memory CD4+ T cells sorted from blood. The sample's subset: CD45RA-negative fraction. The sequence derives from a man aged 18 to 29 in good health. CDR3 sequence (DNA): TGTGCCAGCAGCCTAGCAGGGTTCGAGCAGTACTTC. Its protein product is CASSLAGFEQYF.